The clone carrying this TCR beta chain was detected a few times. Its antigen remains unknown. These data come from a study of T cells in Graves' hyperthyroidism and ophthalmopathy. The CDR3 spans 13 residues. The germline V gene encodes CDR1 MDHEN and CDR2 SYDVKM. V lost 3 bases and J lost 0, with 6 bases in between. Study findings and constraints: The majority of expanded thyroid clonotypes above 0.001 also appeared in blood.

The TCR beta CDR3 regions underwent amplification using RNA transcripts as the source. During a first-round RT-PCR of the TCR CDR3, the HTBI primer set was used. Each CDR3 protein gets one entry after TCRdb re-called the multiplex PCR reads with MiXCR. The sample contains over 300,000 distinct CDR3 sequences, over 11% of which appear only once. Sequencing was done on a sample of blood. The chain has TRBV28 and TRBJ2-7, with no clear D. The sequence was collected from a woman aged 55-69 years with Graves' hyperthyroidism. The CDR3 here is CASSFYTSYEQYF. The CDR3 region has the DNA TGTGCCAGCAGTTTTTACACCTCCTACGAGCAGTACTTC.